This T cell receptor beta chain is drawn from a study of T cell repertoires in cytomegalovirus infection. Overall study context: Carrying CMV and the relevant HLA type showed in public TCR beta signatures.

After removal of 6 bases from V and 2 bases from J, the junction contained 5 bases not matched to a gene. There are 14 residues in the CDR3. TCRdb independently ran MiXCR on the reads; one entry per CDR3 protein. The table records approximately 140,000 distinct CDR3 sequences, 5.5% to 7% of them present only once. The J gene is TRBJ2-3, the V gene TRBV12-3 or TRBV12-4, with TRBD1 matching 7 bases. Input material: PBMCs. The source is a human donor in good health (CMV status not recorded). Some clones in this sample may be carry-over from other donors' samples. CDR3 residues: CASSPTGSTDTQYF. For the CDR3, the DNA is TGTGCCAGCAGCCCGACAGGGTCCACAGATACGCAGTATTTT.